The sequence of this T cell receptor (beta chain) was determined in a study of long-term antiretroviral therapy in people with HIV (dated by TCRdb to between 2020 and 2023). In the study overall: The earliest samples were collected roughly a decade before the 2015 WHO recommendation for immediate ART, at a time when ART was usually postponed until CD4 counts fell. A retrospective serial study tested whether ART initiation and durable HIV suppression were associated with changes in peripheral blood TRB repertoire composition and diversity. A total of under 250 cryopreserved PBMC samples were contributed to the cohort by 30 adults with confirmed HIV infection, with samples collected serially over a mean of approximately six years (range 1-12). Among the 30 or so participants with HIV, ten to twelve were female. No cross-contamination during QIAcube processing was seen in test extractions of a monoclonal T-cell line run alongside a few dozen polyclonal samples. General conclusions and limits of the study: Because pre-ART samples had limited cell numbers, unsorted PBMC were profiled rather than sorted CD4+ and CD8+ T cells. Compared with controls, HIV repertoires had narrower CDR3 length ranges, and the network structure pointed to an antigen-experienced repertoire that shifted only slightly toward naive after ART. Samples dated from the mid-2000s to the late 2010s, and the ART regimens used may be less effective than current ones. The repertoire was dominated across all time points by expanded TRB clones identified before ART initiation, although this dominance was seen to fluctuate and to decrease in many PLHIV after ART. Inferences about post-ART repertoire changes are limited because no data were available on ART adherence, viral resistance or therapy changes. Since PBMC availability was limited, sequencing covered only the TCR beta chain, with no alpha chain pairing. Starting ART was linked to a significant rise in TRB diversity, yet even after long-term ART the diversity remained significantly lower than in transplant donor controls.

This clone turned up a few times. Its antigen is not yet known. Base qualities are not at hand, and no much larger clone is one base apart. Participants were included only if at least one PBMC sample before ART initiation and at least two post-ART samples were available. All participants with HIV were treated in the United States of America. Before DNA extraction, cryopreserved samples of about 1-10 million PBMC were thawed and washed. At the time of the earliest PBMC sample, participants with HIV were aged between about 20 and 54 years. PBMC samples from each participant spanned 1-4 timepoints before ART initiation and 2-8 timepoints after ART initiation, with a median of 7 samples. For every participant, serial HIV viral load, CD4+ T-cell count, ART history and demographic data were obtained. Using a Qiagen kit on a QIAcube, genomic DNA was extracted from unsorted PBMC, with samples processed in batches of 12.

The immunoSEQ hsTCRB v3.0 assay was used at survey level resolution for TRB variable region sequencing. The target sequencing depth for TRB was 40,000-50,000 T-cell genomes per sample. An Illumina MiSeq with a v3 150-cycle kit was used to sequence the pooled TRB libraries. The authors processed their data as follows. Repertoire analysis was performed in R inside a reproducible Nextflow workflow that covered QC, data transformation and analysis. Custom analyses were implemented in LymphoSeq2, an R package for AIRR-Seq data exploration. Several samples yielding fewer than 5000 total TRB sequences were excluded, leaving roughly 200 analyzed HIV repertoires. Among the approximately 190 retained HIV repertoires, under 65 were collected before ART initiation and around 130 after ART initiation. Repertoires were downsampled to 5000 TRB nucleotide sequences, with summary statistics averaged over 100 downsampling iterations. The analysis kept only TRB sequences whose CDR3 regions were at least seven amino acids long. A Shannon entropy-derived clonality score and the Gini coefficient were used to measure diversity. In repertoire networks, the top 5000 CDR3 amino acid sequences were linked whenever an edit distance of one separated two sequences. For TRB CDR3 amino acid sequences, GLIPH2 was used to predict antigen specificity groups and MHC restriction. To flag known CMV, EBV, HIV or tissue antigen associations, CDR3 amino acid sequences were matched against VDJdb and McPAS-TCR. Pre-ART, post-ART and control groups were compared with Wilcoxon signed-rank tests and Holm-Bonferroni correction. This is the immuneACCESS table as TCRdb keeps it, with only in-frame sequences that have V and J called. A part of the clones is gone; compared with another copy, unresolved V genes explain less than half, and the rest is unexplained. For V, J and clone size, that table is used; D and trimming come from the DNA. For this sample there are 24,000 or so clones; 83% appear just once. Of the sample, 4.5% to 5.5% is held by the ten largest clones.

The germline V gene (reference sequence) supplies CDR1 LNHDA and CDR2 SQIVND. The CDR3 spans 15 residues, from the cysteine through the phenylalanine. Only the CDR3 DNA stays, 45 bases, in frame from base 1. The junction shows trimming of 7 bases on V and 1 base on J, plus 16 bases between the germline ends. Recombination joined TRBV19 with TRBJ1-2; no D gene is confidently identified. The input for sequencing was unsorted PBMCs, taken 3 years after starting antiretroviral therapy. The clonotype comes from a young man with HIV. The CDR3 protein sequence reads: CASTPLADHNYGYTF. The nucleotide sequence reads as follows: TGTGCCAGTACCCCCCTGGCAGATCATAACTATGGCTACACCTTC.